Only a few counts were recorded for the clone carrying this T cell receptor (beta chain). Authors of the study amplified TCR beta CDR3 regions from RNA transcripts. The HTBI primer set was used in a first-round RT-PCR of the TCR CDR3. TCRdb analysed the multiplex PCR reads with MiXCR anew, one entry per CDR3 protein. The sample has about 130,000 distinct CDR3 sequences; less than 25% are singletons. The data stem from a study of T cells in Graves' hyperthyroidism and ophthalmopathy. The V gene lost 7 bases and the J gene lost 4 bases, with 13 bases spanning the gap. The CDR3 spans 12 residues. Germline CDR1 and CDR2: SQVTM and ANQGSEA.

The chain has TRBV29-1 and TRBJ2-5; weak D call: TRBD1 (6 bases). The receptor was isolated from a woman in her 50s with Graves' hyperthyroidism that later progressed to Graves' ophthalmopathy. Input material: blood. The CDR3 nucleotides are TGCAGCGCTACCCAAGGGGGAGAGACCCAGTACTTC. Translation gives CSATQGGETQYF.